This T cell receptor (beta chain) was sequenced in a study of T cell therapy after organ transplantation. Overall study context: Long-term post-therapy blood was drawn 20 to 29 weeks after therapy ended.

Germline-derived CDR1 and CDR2 are MNHEY and SVGAGI. CDR3 size: 14 residues. V shed 4 bases, J shed 0 bases, and the junction held 2 bases outside the gene matches. As regards this clone: The antigen is unknown. Other DNA sequences from this sample encode an identical CDR3 as well.

Some clones are missing from TCRdb's copy, which holds only in-frame ones; the method was immunoSEQ multiplex PCR. The profile covers around 19,000 clones, with 65% to 85% appearing a single time and 35% to 40% taken by the ten largest. Time point meaning: 20-29 weeks after completion of therapy. General study findings and limits: Nonresponder repertoires showed strong pretherapy expansions, barely changing post-therapy.

The receptor comes from a human patient who had received a solid organ transplant and had CMV disease. The graft donor may have given rise to some T cells. This rearrangement joins TRBV6-5 to TRBJ2-7, with 8 bases identical to TRBD1. The material was CD8+ T cells from blood, obtained after autologous CMV-specific T cell therapy. The CDR3 loop is CASSWTGNSYEQYF. The CDR3 DNA sequence: TGTGCCAGCAGTTGGACAGGGAACTCCTACGAGCAGTACTTC.